Listed below are T cell receptor beta chains from one sample, sequenced in a study of blood T cell repertoires in COVID-19. Generated by immunoSEQ multiplex PCR, the TCRdb table keeps only in-frame clones and is missing some. The repertoire holds some 70,000 clones, with approximately 84% as singletons. Sequencing was carried out using peripheral blood. These receptors were collected from a man over 45 with COVID-19, enrolled during active disease. CDR3s include the opening cysteine and the closing phenylalanine or tryptophan. Fields, in order: V gene, D gene, J gene, clone size, CDR3 DNA, CDR3 protein. A D gene is named only where the DNA matches it firmly. Size tells how often a clone was seen (once, few, many) or the class of an expanded clone, and some rows leave it out.

>TRBV28|-|TRBJ2-5|-
TGTGCCAGCAGCCCCAGTACTACCAGAATTAGGGAGACCCAGTACTTC
CASSPSTTRIRETQYF
>TRBV7-9|TRBD2|TRBJ2-7|once
TGTGCCAGCAGCCCACCGGGACTAGTCACATTTGAGCAGTACTTC
CASSPPGLVTFEQYF
>TRBV7-2|TRBD2|TRBJ2-1|-
TGTGCCAGCAGCCCCCAGACTAGCGGGTACAATGAGCAGTTCTTC
CASSPQTSGYNEQFF
>TRBV2|-|TRBJ1-4|-
TGTGCCAGTTTCAGGGTGGCTAATGAAAAACTGTTTTTT
CASFRVANEKLFF
>TRBV27|-|TRBJ1-6|once
TGTGCCAGCAGTTTGGGGCAGTTTAATTCACCCCTCCACTTT
CASSLGQFNSPLHF
>TRBV27|TRBD1|TRBJ2-7|-
TGTGCCAGCAGTCCCACGACAGGGCCCACCACCGCCTACGAGCAGTACTTC
CASSPTTGPTTAYEQYF
>TRBV30|-|TRBJ2-7|-
TGTGCCTGTACCGGCGGGGCGGCAGAGCAGTACTTC
CACTGGAAEQYF
>TRBV4-1|-|TRBJ1-4|-
TGCGCCAGCAGCCAGGGTCAACGAGGCGGGAAACTGTTTTTT
CASSQGQRGGKLFF
>TRBV20-1|TRBD2|TRBJ2-1|-
TGCAGTGCTAGTGGGCCGGGACTAGCGGGTAATGAGCAGTTCTTC
CSASGPGLAGNEQFF
>TRBV7-8|-|TRBJ2-7|once
TGTGCCAGCAGCCACAACAGGGTCTCCGAGCAGTACTTC
CASSHNRVSEQYF
>TRBV18|TRBD1|TRBJ2-7|-
TGTGCCAGCTCACCTACACGCCAGGGGGAGGAGCAGTACTTC
CASSPTRQGEEQYF
>TRBV3-1/TRBV3-2|TRBD2|TRBJ2-7|few
TGTGCCAGCAGCCAAGATCGGCTAGCGGGAGAGCCCGAGCAGTACTTC
CASSQDRLAGEPEQYF
>TRBV18|-|TRBJ1-5|-
TGTGCCAGCTCACCAGTAAGCGGCGGGGGCAATCAGCCCCAGCATTTT
CASSPVSGGGNQPQHF
>TRBV11-3|-|TRBJ2-7|-
TGTGCCAGCAGCCAGGGAAGGAACGAGCAGTACTTC
CASSQGRNEQYF
>TRBV6-2/TRBV6-3|TRBD1|TRBJ2-1|-
TGTGCCAGCAGTTTCACAGGGGTCCTTTACAATGAGCAGTTCTTC
CASSFTGVLYNEQFF
>TRBV18|TRBD1|TRBJ2-3|few
TGTGCCAGCTCTCAGATTACAGGGGAAGATACGCAGTATTTT
CASSQITGEDTQYF
>TRBV29-1|-|TRBJ1-2|-
TGCAGCGTTGAGAACGGAGTTTATGGCTACACCTTC
CSVENGVYGYTF
>TRBV6-5|TRBD1|TRBJ2-1|-
TGTGCCAGCAGAGAGACAGGGTACAATGAGCAGTTCTTC
CASRETGYNEQFF
>TRBV27|TRBD2|TRBJ2-7|-
TGTGCCAGCAGGAGACTAGCGGGATTATACGAGCAGTACTTC
CASRRLAGLYEQYF
>TRBV30|-|TRBJ1-1|medium-sized
TGTGCCTGGAGTGTACGGGAGAACACTGAAGCTTTCTTT
CAWSVRENTEAFF
>TRBV19|TRBD1|TRBJ2-7|-
TGTGCCAGTAGTCCGGCAGGGGGAAGGTACGAGCAGTACTTC
CASSPAGGRYEQYF
>TRBV5-1|-|TRBJ1-1|-
TGCGCCAGCAGCTTGAGGGACTCAGTGGGAAACACTGAAGCTTTCTTT
CASSLRDSVGNTEAFF
>TRBV7-8|TRBD1|TRBJ1-6|-
TGTGCCAGCAGCCGGGGACAGGGGCATTCACCCCTCCACTTT
CASSRGQGHSPLHF
>TRBV7-9|TRBD1|TRBJ1-2|once
TGTGCCAGCAGCTCCCGGGACAGACTAAACTATGGCTACACCTTC
CASSSRDRLNYGYTF
>TRBV2|-|TRBJ2-1|once
TGTGCCAGCAGCCCTGCTGCCGTCAGAACCTACAATGAGCAGTTCTTC
CASSPAAVRTYNEQFF
>TRBV27|-|TRBJ1-2|-
TGTGCCAGCAGTGCGAGGGTTAACTATGGCTACACCTTC
CASSARVNYGYTF
>TRBV5-1|TRBD2|TRBJ2-7|-
TGCGCCAGCAGCTTGGATCCGACTAGCGGGAGAATCTACGAGCAGTACTTC
CASSLDPTSGRIYEQYF
>TRBV19|TRBD2|TRBJ2-7|-
TGTGCCAGTAGGCGACGGCCTAGCGGGACTTACGAGCAGTACTTC
CASRRRPSGTYEQYF
>TRBV5-1|-|TRBJ2-7|once
TGCGCCAGCAGCTTACACAGGGACTACGAGCAGTACTTC
CASSLHRDYEQYF
>TRBV10-3|-|TRBJ2-1|-
TGTGCCATCAGTGAGACTCCGGGGGCCTACAATGAGCAGTTCTTC
CAISETPGAYNEQFF
>TRBV6-2/TRBV6-3|TRBD1|TRBJ2-3|-
TGTGCCAGCAGCCCCGACAGGGGGTTCACAGATACGCAGTATTTT
CASSPDRGFTDTQYF
>TRBV6-5|-|TRBJ2-2|once
TGTGCCAGCAGTCCCTTCCGCGGGCTGTTTTTT
CASSPFRGLFF
>TRBV28|TRBD1|TRBJ1-5|once
TGTGCCAGCAGGGCCCCGGGACAGGGCAATCAGCCCCAGCATTTT
CASRAPGQGNQPQHF
>TRBV15|-|TRBJ1-2|few
TGTGCCACCAGCTGGATACGGGAGCAATATGGCTACACCTTC
CATSWIREQYGYTF
>TRBV3-1/TRBV3-2|-|TRBJ2-1|-
TGTGCCAGCAGCCAAGACCGGGGATACAATGAGCAGTTCTTC
CASSQDRGYNEQFF
>TRBV28|TRBD1|TRBJ1-2|few
TGTGCCAGTCTCCGGGACAGGGTGGGAGGCTACACCTTC
CASLRDRVGGYTF
>TRBV14|-|TRBJ2-6|once
TGTGCCAGCAGCCAAGATCGGAGCAGTGTCTCTGGGGCCAACGTCCTGACTTTC
CASSQDRSSVSGANVLTF
>TRBV12-5|-|TRBJ2-5|-
TGTGCTAGTGGCATCGAGGAGACCCAGTACTTC
CASGIEETQYF
>TRBV6-6|TRBD2|TRBJ2-1|-
TGTGCCAGCACCCTGGGACTAGCGGAGTACAATGAGCAGTTCTTC
CASTLGLAEYNEQFF
>TRBV9|TRBD2|TRBJ2-7|-
TGTGCCAGCAGCGATTTAGCGGGAGACCCCCCCTACGAGCAGTACTTC
CASSDLAGDPPYEQYF
>TRBV5-4|TRBD1|TRBJ2-3|few
TGTGCCAGCAGTCCCGGGACAGGGGACACAGATACGCAGTATTTT
CASSPGTGDTDTQYF
>TRBV5-1|TRBD1|TRBJ2-7|-
TGCGCCAGTAGGGAAGACAGGGCTGCCTACGAGCAGTACTTC
CASREDRAAYEQYF
>TRBV6-5|-|TRBJ1-5|-
TGTGCCAGTGCGGGAGTAAAGCCCCAGCATTTT
CASAGVKPQHF
>TRBV4-1|-|TRBJ2-5|-
TGCGCCAGCAGCCCCTTTGGGACGGAGGGTGGGACCCAGTACTTC
CASSPFGTEGGTQYF
>TRBV7-2|-|TRBJ2-1|-
TGTGCCAGCAGCCTCCGCTCAAACGGGAACAATGAGCAGTTCTTC
CASSLRSNGNNEQFF
>TRBV2|TRBD2|TRBJ2-7|-
TGTGCCAGCGGGGAAGGAGGGACTAAAGCTTACGAGCAGTACTTC
CASGEGGTKAYEQYF
>TRBV6-6|-|TRBJ2-1|few
TGTGCCAGCGGACAGAACAATGAGCAGTTCTTC
CASGQNNEQFF
>TRBV30|TRBD2|TRBJ2-4|-
TGTGCCTGGAGTTCCCGGGCTAGCGGGAATAAAAACATTCAGTACTTC
CAWSSRASGNKNIQYF
>TRBV20-1|-|TRBJ2-7|few
TGCAGTGCCATTGGGGGGACCGAGCAGTACTTC
CSAIGGTEQYF
>TRBV28|-|TRBJ1-2|-
TGTGCCAGCAGTTATCGGAACTATGGCTACACCTTC
CASSYRNYGYTF
>TRBV28|-|TRBJ1-5|-
TGTGCCAGCAGTTTATACCCGGGGGGTCAGCCCCAGCATTTT
CASSLYPGGQPQHF
>TRBV12-3/TRBV12-4|-|TRBJ2-7|-
TGTGCCACCGCGAAATACTCGACCTACGAGCAGTACTTC
CATAKYSTYEQYF